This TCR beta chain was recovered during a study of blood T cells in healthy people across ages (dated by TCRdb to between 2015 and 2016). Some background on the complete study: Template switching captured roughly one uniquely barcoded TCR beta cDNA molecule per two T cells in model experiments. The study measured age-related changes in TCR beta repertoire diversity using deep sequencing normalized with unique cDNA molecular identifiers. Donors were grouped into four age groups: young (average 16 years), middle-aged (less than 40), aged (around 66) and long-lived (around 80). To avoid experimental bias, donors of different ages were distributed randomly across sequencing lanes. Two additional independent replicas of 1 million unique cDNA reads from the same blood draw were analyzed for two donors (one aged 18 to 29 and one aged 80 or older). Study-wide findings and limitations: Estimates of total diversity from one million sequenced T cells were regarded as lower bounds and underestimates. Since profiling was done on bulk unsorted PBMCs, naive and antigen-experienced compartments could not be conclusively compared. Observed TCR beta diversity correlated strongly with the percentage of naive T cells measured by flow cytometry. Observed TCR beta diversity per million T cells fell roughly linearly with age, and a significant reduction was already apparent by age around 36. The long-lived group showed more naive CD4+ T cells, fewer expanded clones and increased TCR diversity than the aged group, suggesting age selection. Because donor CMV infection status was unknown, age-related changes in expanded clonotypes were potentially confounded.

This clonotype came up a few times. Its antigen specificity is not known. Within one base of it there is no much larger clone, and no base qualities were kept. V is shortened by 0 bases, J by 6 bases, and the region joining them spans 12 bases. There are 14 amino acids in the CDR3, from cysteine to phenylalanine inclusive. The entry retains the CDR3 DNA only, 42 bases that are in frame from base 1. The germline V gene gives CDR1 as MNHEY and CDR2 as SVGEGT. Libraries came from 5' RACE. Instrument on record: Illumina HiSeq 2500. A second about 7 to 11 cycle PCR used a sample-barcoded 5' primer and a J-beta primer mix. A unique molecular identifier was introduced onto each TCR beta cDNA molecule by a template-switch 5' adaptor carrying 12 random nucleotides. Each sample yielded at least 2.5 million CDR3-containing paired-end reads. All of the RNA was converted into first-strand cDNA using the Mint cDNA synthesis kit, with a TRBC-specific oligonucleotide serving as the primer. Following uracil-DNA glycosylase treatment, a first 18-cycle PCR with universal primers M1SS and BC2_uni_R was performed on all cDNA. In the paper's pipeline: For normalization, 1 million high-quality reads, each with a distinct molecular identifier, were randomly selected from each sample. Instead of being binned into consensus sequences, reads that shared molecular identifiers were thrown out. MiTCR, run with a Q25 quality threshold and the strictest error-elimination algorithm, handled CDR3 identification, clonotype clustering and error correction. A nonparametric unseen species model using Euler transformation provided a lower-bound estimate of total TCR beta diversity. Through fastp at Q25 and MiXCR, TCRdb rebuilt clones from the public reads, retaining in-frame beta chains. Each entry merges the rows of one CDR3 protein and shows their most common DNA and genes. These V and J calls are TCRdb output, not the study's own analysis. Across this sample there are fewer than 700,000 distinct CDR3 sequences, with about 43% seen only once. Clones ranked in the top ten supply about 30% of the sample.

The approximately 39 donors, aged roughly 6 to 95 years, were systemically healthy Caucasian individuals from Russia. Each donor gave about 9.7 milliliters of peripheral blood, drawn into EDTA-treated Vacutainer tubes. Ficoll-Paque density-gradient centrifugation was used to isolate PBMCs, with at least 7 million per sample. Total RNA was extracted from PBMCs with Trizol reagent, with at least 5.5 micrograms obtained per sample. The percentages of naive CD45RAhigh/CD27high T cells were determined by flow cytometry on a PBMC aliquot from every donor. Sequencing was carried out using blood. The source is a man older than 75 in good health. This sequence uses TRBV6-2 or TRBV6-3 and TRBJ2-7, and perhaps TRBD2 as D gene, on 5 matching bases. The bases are TGTGCCAGCAGTTACTCGGCACAAGGAGGCGAGCAGTACTTC. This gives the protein CASSYSAQGGEQYF.